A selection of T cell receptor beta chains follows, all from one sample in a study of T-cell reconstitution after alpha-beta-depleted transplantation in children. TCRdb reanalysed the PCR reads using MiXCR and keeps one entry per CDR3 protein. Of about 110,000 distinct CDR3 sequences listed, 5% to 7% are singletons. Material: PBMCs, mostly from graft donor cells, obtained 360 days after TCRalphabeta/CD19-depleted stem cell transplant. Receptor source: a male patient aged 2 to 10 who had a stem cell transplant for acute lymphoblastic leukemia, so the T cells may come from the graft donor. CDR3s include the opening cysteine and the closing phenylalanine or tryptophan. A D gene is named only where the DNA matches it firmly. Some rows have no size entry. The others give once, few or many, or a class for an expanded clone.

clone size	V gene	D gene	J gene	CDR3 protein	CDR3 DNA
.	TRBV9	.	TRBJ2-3	CATSRRGTDTQYF	TGTGCCACCTCCCGGAGAGGCACAGATACGCAGTATTTT
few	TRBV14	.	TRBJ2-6	CASSQAGISGANVLTF	TGTGCCAGCAGCCAAGCGGGAATCTCTGGGGCCAACGTCCTGACTTTC
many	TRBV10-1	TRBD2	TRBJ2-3	CASSEGSGGTDTQYF	TGCGCCAGCAGTGAAGGTAGCGGGGGGACAGATACGCAGTATTTT
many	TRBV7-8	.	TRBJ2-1	CASSDPGTVFIEQFF	TGTGCCAGCAGCGACCCCGGGACTGTCTTTATTGAGCAGTTCTTC
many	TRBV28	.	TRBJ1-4	CASSLGGSDEKLFF	TGTGCCAGCAGTTTAGGAGGGAGTGATGAAAAACTGTTTTTT
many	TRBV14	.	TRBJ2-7	CASSHKSYEQYF	TGTGCCAGCAGCCATAAGTCATACGAGCAGTACTTC
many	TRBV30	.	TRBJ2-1	CAWSVLAEDEQFF	TGTGCCTGGAGTGTACTAGCTGAGGATGAGCAGTTCTTC
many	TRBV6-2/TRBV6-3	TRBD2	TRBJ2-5	CASRHLLAVQETQYF	TGTGCCAGCAGACATCTTCTAGCGGTTCAAGAGACCCAGTACTTC
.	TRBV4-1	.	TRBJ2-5	CASSPDTLGETQYF	TGCGCCAGCAGCCCGGACACTCTCGGGGAGACCCAGTACTTC
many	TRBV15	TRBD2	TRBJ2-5	CATSATSKETQYF	TGTGCCACCAGCGCGACTAGCAAAGAGACCCAGTACTTC
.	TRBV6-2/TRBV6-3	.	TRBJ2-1	CASSYYPDTYNEQFF	TGTGCCAGCAGTTACTACCCTGATACCTACAATGAGCAGTTCTTC
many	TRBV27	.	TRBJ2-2	CASSLTAPTGELFF	TGTGCCAGCAGTTTGACGGCACCCACCGGGGAGCTGTTTTTT
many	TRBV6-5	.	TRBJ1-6	CATSGGRANSPLHF	TGTGCCACCTCGGGGGGCAGGGCTAATTCACCCCTCCACTTT
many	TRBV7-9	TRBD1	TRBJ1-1	CASSSRDRLNTEAFF	TGTGCCAGCAGCTCACGGGACAGGTTGAACACTGAAGCTTTCTTT
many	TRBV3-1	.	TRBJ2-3	CASSSERVPTDTQYF	TGTGCCAGCAGCTCTGAGCGGGTACCGACAGATACGCAGTATTTT
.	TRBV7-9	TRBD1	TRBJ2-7	CASSPRDSPHEQYF	TGTGCCAGCAGCCCCCGGGACAGTCCCCACGAGCAGTACTTC
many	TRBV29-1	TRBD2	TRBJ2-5	CSVDRFLTSGALRETQYF	TGCAGCGTCGACAGGTTTTTGACTAGCGGGGCCTTGAGGGAGACCCAGTACTTC
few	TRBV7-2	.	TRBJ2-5	CASSLEGGGPGTQYF	TGTGCCAGCAGCTTAGAAGGGGGGGGCCCCGGGACCCAGTACTTC
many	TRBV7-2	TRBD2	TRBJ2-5	CESGGPRETQYF	TGTGAATCGGGAGGGCCGCGAGAGACCCAGTACTTC
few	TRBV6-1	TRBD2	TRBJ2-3	CASTSSGKDTQYF	TGTGCCAGCACCAGTAGCGGGAAGGATACGCAGTATTTT
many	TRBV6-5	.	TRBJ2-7	CASSYDLISSYEQYF	TGTGCCAGCAGTTACGATTTGATAAGCTCCTACGAGCAGTACTTC
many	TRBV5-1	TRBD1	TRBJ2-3	CASSFGQGGTDTQYF	TGCGCCAGCAGCTTCGGACAGGGAGGCACAGATACGCAGTATTTT
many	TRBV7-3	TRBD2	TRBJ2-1	CASSGGTSGYNEQFF	TGTGCCAGCAGCGGGGGGACTAGCGGGTACAATGAGCAGTTCTTC
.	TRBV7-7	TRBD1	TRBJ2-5	CASSSPGGSQETQYF	TGTGCTAGCAGCTCACCAGGGGGCTCCCAAGAGACCCAGTACTTC
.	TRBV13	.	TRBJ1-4	CASSLRELEKLFF	TGTGCCAGCAGCTTACGGGAACTTGAAAAACTGTTTTTT
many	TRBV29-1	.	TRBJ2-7	CSAQGAVYEQYF	TGCAGCGCCCAGGGAGCGGTCTACGAGCAGTACTTC
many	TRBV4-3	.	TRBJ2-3	CASSPRGHSGISTDTQYF	TGCGCCAGCAGCCCAAGGGGCCATTCGGGGATAAGCACAGATACGCAGTATTTT
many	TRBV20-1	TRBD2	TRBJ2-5	CSARSRTSGLETQYF	TGCAGTGCTAGAAGTAGGACTAGCGGTTTGGAGACCCAGTACTTC
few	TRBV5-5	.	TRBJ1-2	CASSPWGEAYGYTF	TGTGCCAGCAGCCCTTGGGGAGAGGCCTATGGCTACACCTTC
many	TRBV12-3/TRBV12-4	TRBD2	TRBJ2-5	CASSLWNPLAGGLKTQYF	TGTGCCAGCAGTTTGTGGAACCCGCTAGCGGGAGGGTTAAAGACCCAGTACTTC
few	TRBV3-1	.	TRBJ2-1	CASSQGEEAFLYNEQFF	TGTGCCAGCAGCCAGGGGGAGGAGGCTTTCCTCTACAATGAGCAGTTCTTC
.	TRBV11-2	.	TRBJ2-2	CASSLERLAYGELFF	TGTGCCAGCAGCTTAGAAAGGCTAGCTTACGGGGAGCTGTTTTTT
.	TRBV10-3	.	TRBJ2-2	CAISQDWGGGELFF	TGTGCCATCAGCCAGGACTGGGGAGGCGGGGAGCTGTTTTTT
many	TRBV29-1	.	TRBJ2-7	CSVEEGTAYEQYF	TGCAGCGTTGAAGAGGGGACTGCATACGAGCAGTACTTC
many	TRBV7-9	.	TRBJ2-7	CASSRRGAGEQYF	TGTGCCAGCAGCCGCCGTGGGGCAGGAGAGCAGTACTTC
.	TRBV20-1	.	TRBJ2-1	CSRRRTVYNEQFF	TGCAGCCGCCGCCGGACAGTCTACAATGAGCAGTTCTTC
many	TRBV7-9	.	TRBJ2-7	CASSLQGTYEQYF	TGTGCCAGCAGCTTGCAGGGTACCTACGAGCAGTACTTC
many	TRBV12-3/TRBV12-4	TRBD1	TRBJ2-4	CASETGQAKNIQYF	TGTGCCAGTGAGACAGGGCAAGCCAAAAACATTCAGTACTTC
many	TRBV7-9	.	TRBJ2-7	CASRPGHYYEQYF	TGTGCCAGCAGGCCGGGACATTATTACGAGCAGTACTTC
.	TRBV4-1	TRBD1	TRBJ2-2	CASSQEGTGVDTGELFF	TGCGCCAGCAGCCAAGAAGGGACAGGGGTGGACACCGGGGAGCTGTTTTTT
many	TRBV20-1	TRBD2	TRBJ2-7	CSAYPRTSGLDEQYF	TGCAGTGCTTATCCAAGGACTAGCGGTCTAGACGAGCAGTACTTC
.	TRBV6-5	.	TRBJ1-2	CASSFSLGSKGYGYTF	TGTGCCAGCAGTTTCTCCCTGGGGTCCAAGGGATATGGCTACACCTTC
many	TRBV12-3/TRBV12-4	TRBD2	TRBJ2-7	CASSFNPGLVTYEQYF	TGTGCCAGCAGTTTCAATCCGGGACTAGTAACCTACGAGCAGTACTTC
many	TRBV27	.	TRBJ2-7	CASSLSRVYEQYF	TGTGCCAGCAGTTTATCACGGGTTTACGAGCAGTACTTC
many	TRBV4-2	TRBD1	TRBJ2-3	CASSRRDRATDTQYF	TGTGCCAGCAGCCGCCGGGACAGGGCTACAGATACGCAGTATTTT